This T cell receptor (beta chain) is drawn from a study of CD4+ T cells in melanoma (dated by TCRdb to between 2021 and 2024). General notes on the study: The study examined neoantigen-specific CD4+ T cells in human melanoma. Study-wide findings and limitations: Neoantigen-specific CD4+ T cells were reported to be correlated with the function of CD8+ T cells, macrophages and B cells. According to the report, neoantigen-specific CD4+ T cells in melanoma displayed diverse differentiation states.

The CDR1 and CDR2 encoded by the germline V gene are SGDLS and YYNGEE. Including cysteine and phenylalanine, the CDR3 has 14 amino acids. Just the 42-base CDR3 DNA is kept, in frame starting at base 1. The V and J ends are trimmed by 0 bases and 2 bases, leaving 9 bases between them. On this clone itself: Its recognized antigen is unknown. No much larger clonotype is one base removed from it; base qualities were not supplied.

The donors were people with melanoma. Libraries were built with the immunoSEQ multiplex PCR assay. What TCRdb holds here is the immuneACCESS table cut down to in-frame rearrangements. Part of the clones is not present; checked against another copy, under half of the missing clones reflect an unresolved V gene, and the others are unexplained. Recorded for this sample are some 110,000 clones; about nine tenths of them occurred a single time. The ten top clones hold 3% to 4% of the sample. This clonotype was obtained from a human donor with melanoma. The sequenced sample was peripheral blood. The rearranged segments are TRBV9 and TRBJ2-7; the D region may be TRBD1 or TRBD2, each matching 5 bases equally. The CDR3 region reads CASSVGGRTYEQYF. In nucleotides, the sequence is TGTGCCAGCAGCGTAGGGGGACGGACCTACGAGCAGTACTTC.